This T cell receptor beta chain stems from a study of blood T cell repertoires in COVID-19. The junction had 10 bases not matched to a gene; V was cut back by 1 base and J by 7 bases. The CDR3 runs 17 residues. Germline V gene data show CDR1 as SGHAT and CDR2 as FQNNGV. This table comes from immunoSEQ multiplex PCR, and its TCRdb copy is limited to in-frame clones, with some not included. Among about 120,000 clones listed, about nine tenths were seen once. What was sequenced was peripheral blood. V usage is TRBV11-2 and J usage is TRBJ2-1; 10 bases align to TRBD2. This clonotype originated in a man aged 60 to 75 with COVID-19, enrolled during active disease. The CDR3 region has the DNA TGTGCCAGCAGCTTAGTGTTGGGACTAGCGCCGCGGAATGAGCAGTTCTTC. This translates into CASSLVLGLAPRNEQFF.